The 22 T cell receptor beta chains in this list originate from one sample, sequenced in a study of cytomegalovirus exposure and HLA in healthy donors. PCR used 60 Vbeta primers and 13 Jbeta primers. TCRdb's copy holds only in-frame clones and misses some; the assay was immunoSEQ multiplex PCR. The sample contains 160,000 or so clones, roughly 80% of which appear only once. Sequencing was done on a sample of PBMCs. The receptors here all came from a man aged 45 to 65 in good health and CMV-seropositive.

This clone was seen only once. V gene TRBV5-1 combines with J gene TRBJ2-7; D is perhaps TRBD1 (7 bases). The CDR3 is 14 residues long. Germline V gene data show CDR1 as SGHRS and CDR2 as YFSETQ. The V end was cut by 5 bases, the J end by 1 base, with 13 bases between. The CDR3 reads CASSYQGGSYEQYF. The DNA for the CDR3 is TGCGCCAGCAGTTATCAGGGGGGATCCTACGAGCAGTACTTC.

V usage is TRBV9 and J usage is TRBJ2-5, with TRBD2 matching 8 bases. The CDR3 loop spans 14 amino acids. Germline values: CDR1 SGDLS, CDR2 YYNGEE. The ends lost 0 bases at V and 5 bases at J; junction bases unmatched: 3. CDR3 sequence reads: CASSVAGGQETQYF. The CDR3, as DNA: TGTGCCAGCAGCGTAGCGGGGGGGCAGGAGACCCAGTACTTC.

This rearrangement joins TRBV7-2 to TRBJ2-7; 8 nucleotides line up with TRBD1. The length of the CDR3 is 14 residues. Germline loops: CDR1 SGHTA, CDR2 FQGNSA. V trimming: 6 bases; J trimming: 4 bases; junction bases outside the gene matches: 8. In DNA form, the CDR3 reads TGTGCCAGCAGTAGCGGACAGGGACAGTACGAGCAGTACTTC. Protein sequence: CASSSGQGQYEQYF.

In its sample, this clone was seen once. The V and J genes are TRBV4-3 and TRBJ1-2; TRBD1 matches 9 bases. Trimming cost V 0 bases and J 5 bases; bases outside gene matches: 13. The CDR3 has 18 residues. CDR1 is LGHNA, CDR2 YSLEER, per germline. The CDR3 DNA sequence: TGCGCCAGCAGCCAAGACCTTGCGCCGACAGGGGGGAATTATGGCTACACCTTC. It translates to CASSQDLAPTGGNYGYTF.

V usage is TRBV19 and J usage is TRBJ1-5; D uncertain. Germline CDR1 is LNHDA and CDR2 is SQIVND (reference sequence). With 6 bases removed from V and 7 bases from J, the gap between germline ends came to 16 bases. This CDR3 spans 14 amino acids. This CDR3 reads CASSEGGSWQPQHF. CDR3 sequence (DNA): TGTGCCAGTAGCGAGGGTGGTAGTTGGCAGCCCCAGCATTTT. Full variable domain (missing parts from reference TRBV19 and TRBJ1-5): DGGITQSPKYLFRKEGQNVTLSCEQNLNHDAMYWYRQDPGQGLRLIYYSQIVNDFQKGDIAEGYSVSREKKESFPLTVTSAQKNPTAFYLCASSEGGSWQPQHFGDGTRLSIL.

V usage is TRBV28 and J usage is TRBJ1-5; TRBD1 is a possible D gene (6 bases). Germline values: CDR1 MDHEN, CDR2 SYDVKM. Trimming pared 6 bases from V and 0 bases from J, leaving 12 bases between. The CDR3 runs 15 residues. The CDR3 is CASRRGGDSNQPQHF. CDR3 nucleotide sequence: TGTGCCAGCAGAAGAGGGGGGGATAGCAATCAGCCCCAGCATTTT.

V gene TRBV7-3 combines with J gene TRBJ1-1; 9 bases fit TRBD1. The CDR3 length is 13 residues. V was clipped by 4 bases and J by 11 bases; unmatched bases: 8. Germline CDR1 and CDR2: SGHTA and FQGTGA. The DNA for the CDR3 is TGTGCCAGCAGCTCCGGACAGGGGTACGAGGCTTTCTTT. Translated, it gives CASSSGQGYEAFF.

This rearrangement joins TRBV7-6 to TRBJ2-5; no clear D gene. The V end lost 3 bases, the J end lost 5 bases, and 13 bases lay between the germline ends. The CDR3 runs 14 residues. CDR1 is SGHVS, CDR2 FNYEAQ, per germline. CDR3 protein: CASSFPYTRETQYF. The DNA for the CDR3 is TGTGCCAGCAGCTTCCCGTACACCAGGGAGACCCAGTACTTC.

The rearrangement links TRBV5-1 to TRBJ2-3; D possibly corresponds to TRBD2 (6 bases). Germline V CDR1 and CDR2: SGHRS, YFSETQ. CDR3 length: 15 amino acids. V lost 4 bases to trimming and J lost 1 base, with 13 bases between them. CDR3 sequence (DNA): TGCGCCAGCAGCGCCGTAGCGGTGGGCACAGATACGCAGTATTTT. Its translation is CASSAVAVGTDTQYF. The whole variable domain, remainder taken from reference TRBV5-1 and TRBJ2-3, is KAGVTQTPRYLIKTRGQQVTLSCSPISGHRSVSWYQQTPGQGLQFLFEYFSETQRNKGNFPGRFSGRQFSNSRSEMNVSTLELGDSALYLCASSAVAVGTDTQYFGPGTRLTVL.

The chain has TRBV9 and TRBJ2-2; D is undetermined. The length of the CDR3 is 12 residues. In germline, CDR1 is SGDLS, CDR2 YYNGEE. Trimming took off 4 bases at V and 2 bases at J, with 3 bases between the two ends. This CDR3 is CASSINTGELFF. CDR3 DNA: TGTGCCAGCAGCATAAACACCGGGGAGCTGTTTTTT.

V gene TRBV6-1 combines with J gene TRBJ1-5; possibly TRBD1 for D (5 bases). V was clipped by 8 bases and J by 0 bases, with 11 bases between them. Germline CDR1 is MNHNS and CDR2 is SASEGT. There are 14 residues in the CDR3. This chain's CDR3 is CASRFDSSNQPQHF. CDR3 nucleotides: TGTGCCAGCCGTTTTGACAGTAGCAATCAGCCCCAGCATTTT.

This clone was observed a few times. The chain couples TRBV28 to TRBJ2-2; 10 bases are a match to TRBD1. The CDR3 runs 15 residues. Germline V CDR1 and CDR2: MDHEN, SYDVKM. Unmatched junction bases numbered 6, after V lost 5 bases and J lost 6 bases. DNA of the CDR3: TGTGCCAGCAGTCCCCGGGACAGGGGCGCCGGGGAGCTGTTTTTT. The encoded protein is CASSPRDRGAGELFF.

The table lists this clone with a few counts. The chain has TRBV10-3 and TRBJ2-3; D gene unclear. The V gene's germline CDR1 is ENHRY and CDR2 SYGVKD. CDR3 length equals 14 residues. Trimming left V 6 bases short and J 0 bases short, with 10 bases between. DNA of the CDR3: TGTGCCATCAGATACGGTCCTAGCACAGATACGCAGTATTTT. Residues: CAIRYGPSTDTQYF.

The V and J genes are TRBV19 and TRBJ1-5; the match to TRBD1 covers 9 bases. Per germline, CDR1 LNHDA and CDR2 SQIVND (reference sequence). The ends lost 6 bases at V and 5 bases at J; junction bases unmatched: 5. This CDR3 has 14 residues. For the CDR3, the DNA is TGTGCCAGTAGGGAGCGGACAGGGGATCAGCCCCAGCATTTT. Protein: CASRERTGDQPQHF.

The V and J genes are TRBV7-2 and TRBJ2-1; TRBD2 is a possible D gene (5 bases). V dropped 5 bases and J dropped 0 bases, with 14 bases sitting between them. The CDR3 runs 16 residues. CDR1 SGHTA and CDR2 FQGNSA come from the germline V gene. Here the CDR3 reads CASSLSGASSYNEQFF. For the CDR3, the DNA is TGTGCCAGCAGCCTCAGCGGTGCAAGCTCCTACAATGAGCAGTTCTTC.

The count of this clone is one. Other DNA sequences of this sample code for an identical CDR3. The chain has TRBV4-3 and TRBJ2-7; D remains unclear. Germline V gene data show CDR1 as LGHNA and CDR2 as YSLEER. The CDR3 covers 15 residues. V was cut by 0 bases and J by 6 bases, with 15 bases left in between. In DNA form, the CDR3 reads TGCGCCAGCAGCCAAGATGGCAGCCGAGGTTCCGAGCAGTACTTC. Protein: CASSQDGSRGSEQYF.

The chain has TRBV7-6 and TRBJ2-2; 12 bases agree with TRBD2. The germline V gene encodes CDR1 SGHVS and CDR2 FNYEAQ. The CDR3 is made up of 15 amino acids. Unmatched junction bases numbered 3, after V lost 5 bases and J lost 5 bases. CDR3 protein: CASSPGTSGTGELFF. As DNA, the CDR3 is TGTGCCAGCAGCCCTGGGACTAGCGGGACCGGGGAGCTGTTTTTT.

V and J are TRBV15 and TRBJ1-3; 9 nucleotides line up with TRBD1. CDR1 LNHNV and CDR2 YYDKDF come from the germline V gene (reference sequence). CDR3 size: 15 residues. J gave up 0 bases and V 5 bases, and 2 bases lay outside the gene matches. CDR3 nucleotides: TGTGCCACCAGCTTGACAGGGGGCTCTGGAAACACCATATATTTT. It yields the protein CATSLTGGSGNTIYF.

The chain couples TRBV30 to TRBJ2-5; maybe TRBD2 (6 bases). Per germline, CDR1 GTSNPN and CDR2 SVGIG (reference sequence). The CDR3 totals 13 residues. V was pared by 8 bases and J by 2 bases, with 15 bases between. CDR3 nucleotides: TGTGCCCGTCGAGTGGGAGGTCAAGAGACCCAGTACTTC. Translation gives CARRVGGQETQYF.

V gene TRBV6-5 combines with J gene TRBJ2-1; 9 nucleotides line up with TRBD1. Germline V gene lookup returns CDR1 MNHEY and CDR2 SVGAGI. Trimming removed 4 bases from V and 3 bases from J; junction bases left unmatched: 7. This CDR3 spans 16 amino acids. In DNA form, the CDR3 reads TGTGCCAGCAGTTGGGCCGGGACAGGGAGCTACAATGAGCAGTTCTTC. Amino acid sequence: CASSWAGTGSYNEQFF.

The chain carries TRBV29-1 and TRBJ2-7; 11 nucleotides agree with TRBD2. The germline CDR1 and CDR2 sequences are SQVTM and ANQGSEA. CDR3 length equals 16 residues. The V segment lost 1 base and the J segment 2 bases; nucleotides outside the gene matches: 7. The CDR3 DNA is TGCAGCGTTGAAGTGGGACTAGCGGTTAACACCTACGAGCAGTACTTC. This encodes CSVEVGLAVNTYEQYF.

The rearrangement links TRBV7-2 to TRBJ2-1, with 8 bases aligning to TRBD1. V trimming: 1 base; J trimming: 1 base; junction bases outside the gene matches: 0. This CDR3 spans 15 amino acids. CDR1 is SGHTA, CDR2 FQGNSA, per germline. CDR3: CASSLGTGSYNEQFF. CDR3 DNA: TGTGCCAGCAGCTTAGGGACAGGGTCCTACAATGAGCAGTTCTTC.